This record looks at one T cell receptor beta chain sequence and its context. The data originate from a study of blood T cell repertoires in COVID-19. Study background: Some COVID-19 samples were acute and others convalescent; all came from the United States, Italy and Spain. T cells, B-cell-depleted T cells, or PBMCs supplied cDNA or gDNA.

Seattle-derived patients entered the study during active infection and were followed longitudinally. TCRdb keeps only in-frame clones here, not all; method: immunoSEQ multiplex PCR. The table shows around 220,000 clones, with 86% occurring only once. Germline CDR1 reads SGHTA; CDR2 reads FQGNSA. The V and J ends lost 5 bases and 0 bases respectively, with 13 bases between them. The CDR3 consists of 15 residues. The V gene is TRBV7-2, the J gene TRBJ1-1; possibly TRBD1 for D (6 bases). This TCR was sampled from a woman aged 45-59 years with COVID-19, enrolled during active disease. Sequencing used peripheral blood. The CDR3 region is CASSTHRAMNTEAFF. CDR3 nucleotides: TGTGCCAGCAGCACCCACAGGGCTATGAACACTGAAGCTTTCTTT.